These 7 T cell receptor beta chains originate from one sample sequenced in a study of blood T cell repertoires in COVID-19. The table came from immunoSEQ multiplex PCR; TCRdb's copy has only in-frame clones and leaves some out. Here the sample spans some 150,000 clones, over 75% being singletons. Sequenced: peripheral blood. The receptors shown here come from an older woman with active COVID-19.

The chain combines TRBV3-1 (or the pseudogene TRBV3-2) with TRBJ1-1, with D possibly being TRBD1 (5 bases). Germline CDR1 is LGHDT and CDR2 is YNNKEL (reference sequence). The CDR3 covers 15 residues. Trimming took off 1 base at V and 4 bases at J, with 13 bases between the two ends. CDR3 DNA sequence: TGTGCCAGCAGCCAAGTCTTGCGGGGGGGCACTGAAGCTTTCTTT. Its protein product is CASSQVLRGGTEAFF.

The J gene is TRBJ1-2, the V gene TRBV9; a possible D gene is TRBD1 (5 bases). The germline V gene encodes CDR1 SGDLS and CDR2 YYNGEE. V lost 1 base and J 8 bases, leaving 15 bases between the germline ends. This CDR3 contains 14 residues. In nucleotides, the CDR3 is TGTGCCAGCAGCGTATTAGGGGCCGCGGGGGGCTACACCTTC. This encodes CASSVLGAAGGYTF.

The V and J genes are TRBV27 and TRBJ2-1; TRBD1 matches 10 bases. CDR1 is MNHEY, CDR2 SMNVEV, per germline (reference sequence). V shed 6 bases, J shed 6 bases, and the junction held 8 bases outside the gene matches. The length of the CDR3 is 15 residues. The CDR3 DNA reads as TGTGCCAGCAGCCAGGGACAGGGGAGGTCCAATGAGCAGTTCTTC. Protein sequence: CASSQGQGRSNEQFF.

The gene calls are TRBV28 and TRBJ2-1, with TRBD2 matching 8 bases. The CDR3 contains 15 residues. From germline, CDR1 is MDHEN and CDR2 SYDVKM. After removal of 4 bases from V and 4 bases from J, the junction contained 6 bases not matched to a gene. CDR3 bases: TGTGCCAGCAGTTCTCCGGCTAGCGGGTACAATGAGCAGTTCTTC. Translated, it gives CASSSPASGYNEQFF.

The chain uses TRBV7-2 and TRBJ2-7, with 8 bases matching TRBD1. The ends lost 4 bases at V and 6 bases at J; junction bases unmatched: 11. The CDR3 is 15 residues long. CDR1 and CDR2 from the germline V gene are SGHTA and FQGNSA. Here the CDR3 reads CASSSQGARPIEQYF. The CDR3 nucleotides read TGTGCCAGCAGCTCCCAGGGGGCACGCCCGATCGAGCAGTACTTC.

The V gene is TRBV18, the J gene TRBJ2-7; a possible D gene is TRBD1 (6 bases). The CDR3 contains 14 residues. Germline CDR1 reads KGHSH; CDR2 reads LQKENI. V was clipped by 2 bases and J by 3 bases, with 11 bases between them. DNA for the CDR3: TGTGCCAGCTCACCAGGCAGGGGCAGCTACGAGCAGTACTTC. Translating gives CASSPGRGSYEQYF.

V gene TRBV5-1 combines with J gene TRBJ2-1, with 7 bases lining up with TRBD2. Germline values: CDR1 SGHRS, CDR2 YFSETQ. The CDR3 consists of 15 residues. J was trimmed by 0 bases and V by 4 bases; bases with no gene match: 4. DNA of the CDR3: TGCGCCAGCAGCCTCGGGACTATCTCCTACAATGAGCAGTTCTTC. Translation: CASSLGTISYNEQFF. The full variable domain, in which reference TRBV5-1 and TRBJ2-1 provide the parts outside the CDR3, is KAGVTQTPRYLIKTRGQQVTLSCSPISGHRSVSWYQQTPGQGLQFLFEYFSETQRNKGNFPGRFSGRQFSNSRSEMNVSTLELGDSALYLCASSLGTISYNEQFFGPGTRLTVL.